A single sample gave rise to the 18 T cell receptor beta chains below, sequenced in a study of blood T cell repertoires in COVID-19. Assay used: immunoSEQ multiplex PCR; TCRdb lists only in-frame clones, some missing. The table lists some 130,000 clones, approximately 80% of them singletons. The sequenced sample was peripheral blood. The receptor set was obtained from a man aged 80 or over with acute or convalescent COVID-19.

The V and J genes are TRBV14 and TRBJ1-3; D may be TRBD1 (6 bases). The CDR3 consists of 16 residues. Germline V gene lookup returns CDR1 SGHDN and CDR2 FVKESK. Deletions cut 4 bases from V and 0 bases from J, with 13 bases between. The CDR3 is CASSPRDTYSGNTIYF. In DNA form, the CDR3 reads TGTGCCAGCAGCCCTCGGGACACCTACTCTGGAAACACCATATATTTT.

This chain uses TRBV5-1 with TRBJ2-7, with D possibly matching TRBD1 (6 bases). The CDR3 is 15 residues long. With 2 bases removed from V and 2 bases from J, the gap between germline ends came to 14 bases. Germline lookup yields CDR1 SGHRS and CDR2 YFSETQ. For the CDR3, the DNA is TGCGCCAGCAGCTTAGAAGGCAGGGGTGCCTACGAGCAGTACTTC. This codes for CASSLEGRGAYEQYF.

This clone was observed a single time. The chain combines TRBV6-5 with TRBJ2-5; no reliable D call. CDR1 is MNHEY and CDR2 is SVGAGI in the germline V gene. The CDR3 loop spans 13 amino acids. V lost 3 bases and J lost 5, with 10 bases in between. Here the CDR3 DNA reads TGTGCCAGCAGTTATCAGGTCATGGAGACCCAGTACTTC. It translates to CASSYQVMETQYF.

This clone has a handful of counts. The chain is built from TRBV4-1 and TRBJ1-6, with 8 bases identical to TRBD1. V shed 0 bases and J 9 bases; nucleotides not matched to a gene: 7. CDR3 length: 16 amino acids. The germline V gene has CDR1 MGHRA and CDR2 YSYEKL. The CDR3 loop is CASSQDQGAISSPLHF. CDR3 coding DNA: TGCGCCAGCAGCCAAGACCAGGGGGCGATAAGTTCACCCCTCCACTTT.

This clone has only one observation. V and J are TRBV27 and TRBJ2-1; D is unresolved. The CDR3 is made up of 13 amino acids. Germline V gives CDR1 MNHEY, CDR2 SMNVEV (reference sequence). V gave up 2 bases and J gave up 5 bases, with 7 bases separating them. The DNA of the CDR3 is TGTGCCAGCAGTTTAAAGCTGCACAATGAGCAGTTCTTC. Its translation is CASSLKLHNEQFF.

The chain links TRBV5-4 to TRBJ2-1, with 9 bases aligning to TRBD1. Germline V gene sequence: CDR1 SGHNT, CDR2 YYREEE (reference sequence). Trimming took 0 bases from V and 1 from J; bases not matched to a gene: 2. This CDR3 spans 16 amino acids. The CDR3 here is CASSLGQGGSYNEQFF. CDR3 bases: TGTGCCAGCAGCTTGGGACAGGGGGGGTCCTACAATGAGCAGTTCTTC.

This clone was seen a handful of times. The chain is built from TRBV4-1 and TRBJ2-1, with D uncertain. CDR3 length: 15 amino acids. Deletions cut 0 bases from V and 2 bases from J, with 8 bases between. Germline CDR1 is MGHRA and CDR2 is YSYEKL. The CDR3 region has the DNA TGCGCCAGCAGCCAAGAGGCCCCCCCCTACAATGAGCAGTTCTTC. Protein sequence: CASSQEAPPYNEQFF.

The chain joins TRBV5-1 to TRBJ2-7; a weak D match, TRBD1 (5 bases). This CDR3 spans 13 amino acids. Germline V gene sequence: CDR1 SGHRS, CDR2 YFSETQ. V was cut by 4 bases and J by 7 bases, with 15 bases left in between. CDR3 DNA: TGCGCCAGCAGCGGGCGAGGACAAGGTGAGCAGTACTTC. Protein: CASSGRGQGEQYF.

This clone is a singleton in its sample. The chain combines TRBV18 with TRBJ2-3; 15 bases are shared with TRBD2. The CDR3 spans 18 residues. V lost 3 bases, J lost 1 base, and 5 bases stayed unmatched. From germline, CDR1 is KGHSH and CDR2 LQKENI. The chain's CDR3 is CASSPGLAGGQGTDTQYF. The CDR3, as DNA: TGTGCCAGCTCACCCGGACTAGCGGGGGGGCAGGGCACAGATACGCAGTATTTT.

This chain connects TRBV5-6 to TRBJ2-1, with 8 bases matching TRBD2. The CDR3 is 16 amino acids. V was clipped by 1 base and J by 10 bases; unmatched bases: 13. Germline CDR1 and CDR2: SGHDT and YYEEEE. The CDR3 DNA is TGTGCCAGCAGCTTGCTAGGTACTAGCGGTTTTAGGGAGCAGTTCTTC. Residues: CASSLLGTSGFREQFF.

The chain employs TRBV29-1 and TRBJ2-2; TRBD1 agrees at 7 bases. J lost 4 bases, V lost 6 bases, and 17 bases had no gene match. The germline V gene encodes CDR1 SQVTM and CDR2 ANQGSEA. This CDR3 region has 17 residues. The CDR3: CSVQLGGRGQSTGELFF. In DNA, the CDR3 is TGCAGCGTCCAACTAGGTGGCCGGGGACAGAGCACCGGGGAGCTGTTTTTT.

The chain has TRBV5-4 and TRBJ2-1; TRBD2 is a possible D gene (6 bases). The CDR3 sequence is 16 residues long. The germline V and J ends were trimmed by 4 bases and 3 bases, with 17 bases remaining between them. Germline assignment: CDR1 SGHNT and CDR2 YYREEE (reference sequence). The chain's CDR3 is CASSTRDSHYYNEQFF. The CDR3, as DNA: TGTGCCAGCAGCACCCGGGACTCCCACTACTACAATGAGCAGTTCTTC.

The V call is TRBV27, the J call TRBJ1-2, with D unclear. The CDR3 sequence is 12 residues long. The V end was cut by 0 bases, the J end by 6 bases, with 5 bases between. Germline CDR1 MNHEY, CDR2 SMNVEV (reference sequence). The CDR3 reads CASSLSGDGYTF. Here the CDR3 DNA reads TGTGCCAGCAGTTTATCGGGAGATGGCTACACCTTC.

The chain recombines TRBV3-1 (or the pseudogene TRBV3-2) with TRBJ1-5, with D hard to call. This CDR3 contains 13 residues. V lost 2 bases to trimming and J lost 4 bases, with 6 bases between them. The germline CDR1 and CDR2 sequences are LGHDT and YNNKEL (reference sequence). The CDR3 here is CASSQSTNQPQHF. The CDR3 nucleotides read TGTGCCAGCAGCCAAAGCACGAATCAGCCCCAGCATTTT.

The chain is built from TRBV3-1 (or the pseudogene TRBV3-2) and TRBJ1-6, with D unresolved. Trimming removed 0 bases at V and 0 bases at J, with 15 bases between. The CDR3 is 19 residues long. Germline CDR1 reads LGHDT; CDR2 reads YNNKEL (reference sequence). CDR3 DNA sequence: TGTGCCAGCAGCCAAGATCTGGTACTCTCGAGCTCCTATAATTCACCCCTCCACTTT. It yields the protein CASSQDLVLSSSYNSPLHF.

The chain carries TRBV5-1 and TRBJ2-2, with D perhaps TRBD1 (6 bases). The V end lost 0 bases, the J end lost 3 bases, and 9 bases lay between the germline ends. Germline values: CDR1 SGHRS, CDR2 YFSETQ. The CDR3 has 15 residues. The CDR3 region has the DNA TGCGCCAGCAGCTTGGTAGGGGGTGACACCGGGGAGCTGTTTTTT. This translates into CASSLVGGDTGELFF.

Only a few counts were recorded for this clone. The chain has TRBV4-2 and TRBJ1-6; D is perhaps TRBD1 (6 bases). The germline gives CDR1 LGHNA, CDR2 YNFKEQ. Trimming cost V 1 base and J 10 bases, with 14 bases left between them. This CDR3 has 15 amino acids. CDR3 in DNA: TGTGCCAGCAGCCAAGTGGGGGGGCGCAGGTCACCCCTCCACTTT. Its translation is CASSQVGGRRSPLHF.

The chain uses TRBV14 and TRBJ1-1; D possibly corresponds to TRBD1 (6 bases). From germline, CDR1 is SGHDN and CDR2 FVKESK. V dropped 3 bases and J dropped 0 bases, with 26 bases sitting between them. There are 20 residues in the CDR3. In DNA, the CDR3 is TGTGCCAGCAGCCACAGGACCGGAACAACAGGGATTCCGATGAACACTGAAGCTTTCTTT. It encodes CASSHRTGTTGIPMNTEAFF.